Presented here are 23 T cell receptor beta chains from one specimen sequenced in a study of shared clonotypes between healthy human individuals. The repertoire was sequenced with immunoSEQ multiplex PCR; TCRdb's copy has only in-frame clones and lacks some. The sample has over a million clones; roughly 75% are singletons. The sequenced material came from memory CD4+ T cells sorted from blood. Subset given: CD45RA-negative fraction. The origin of the receptors is a man younger than 35 in good health.

This clone was counted many times. Other DNA sequences in this sample translate to the same CDR3. The chain employs TRBV7-8 and TRBJ1-3; D unresolved. This CDR3 is built from 12 residues. The germline V gene encodes CDR1 SGHVS and CDR2 FQNEAQ. Trimming pared 3 bases from V and 4 bases from J, leaving 4 bases between. The CDR3 DNA reads as TGTGCCAGCAGCTTCAACGGAAACACCATATATTTT. Translating it yields CASSFNGNTIYF. Filled out from reference TRBV7-8 and TRBJ1-3, the complete variable domain reads GAGVSQSPRYKVAKRGQDVALRCDPISGHVSLFWYQQALGQGPEFLTYFQNEAQLDKSGLPSDRFFAERPEGSVSTLKIQRTQQEDSAVYLCASSFNGNTIYFGEGSWLTVV.

The sample holds one count of this clone. The gene calls are TRBV28 and TRBJ2-7; 9 bases match TRBD1. Germline V gives CDR1 MDHEN, CDR2 SYDVKM. The trim removed 5 bases at V and 3 bases at J, leaving 2 bases unmatched. The CDR3 spans 13 residues. The CDR3 loop is CASSGTGFYEQYF. Written as DNA, the CDR3 is TGTGCCAGCAGTGGGACAGGGTTCTACGAGCAGTACTTC. The full variable domain, in which reference TRBV28 and TRBJ2-7 provide the parts outside the CDR3, is DVKVTQSSRYLVKRTGEKVFLECVQDMDHENMFWYRQDPGLGLRLIYFSYDVKMKEKGDIPEGYSVSREKKERFSLILESASTNQTSMYLCASSGTGFYEQYFGPGTRLTVT.

In the case of this clone: The same CDR3 can be traced to other DNA sequences in this sample. This rearrangement joins TRBV5-1 to TRBJ2-3, with D possibly TRBD1 on 6 matching bases. The length of the CDR3 is 15 residues. The germline V gene has CDR1 SGHRS and CDR2 YFSETQ. Trimming left V 0 bases short and J 2 bases short, with 10 bases between. The CDR3 DNA sequence: TGCGCCAGCAGCTTGGGAGGGGGACCCACAGATACGCAGTATTTT. This sequence encodes CASSLGGGPTDTQYF.

The gene calls are TRBV28 and TRBJ2-5, with 8 bases identical to TRBD1. CDR1 MDHEN and CDR2 SYDVKM come from the germline V gene. Losses at the gene ends were 2 bases for V and 5 bases for J; bases not matched to a gene: 7. The CDR3 contains 15 residues. The CDR3 is CASSLPGQGRETQYF. DNA for the CDR3: TGTGCCAGCAGTTTACCCGGACAGGGACGGGAGACCCAGTACTTC.

V usage is TRBV7-9 and J usage is TRBJ1-1; the D gene is possibly TRBD1 (6 bases). Trimming removed 6 bases from V and 8 bases from J, with 16 bases in between. Germline loops: CDR1 SEHNR, CDR2 FQNEAQ (reference sequence). The CDR3 runs 13 residues. The CDR3 protein is CASSLKGGSEAFF. CDR3 nucleotides: TGTGCCAGCAGTTTAAAGGGGGGTTCGGAAGCTTTCTTT.

For the CDR3, the DNA is TGTGCCAGCAGCTTAGCTCGGGGGTCGAAACCCTACGAGCAGTACTTC. This gives the protein CASSLARGSKPYEQYF. V usage is TRBV7-2 and J usage is TRBJ2-7, with D perhaps TRBD2 (6 bases). This CDR3 is built from 16 residues. The germline gives CDR1 SGHTA, CDR2 FQGNSA. Trimming took off 0 bases at V and 2 bases at J, with 14 bases between the two ends.

The CDR3 sequence: CATQLRVIGRDSYEQYF. In DNA form, the CDR3 reads TGTGCCACCCAGCTCAGGGTCATTGGGCGGGATTCCTACGAGCAGTACTTC. The V and J genes are TRBV2 and TRBJ2-7; perhaps TRBD2 as D (6 bases). Trimming stripped 10 bases from V and 1 base from J, with 26 bases between. The CDR3 covers 17 residues. Germline V gene data show CDR1 as SNHLY and CDR2 as FYNNEI. The full variable domain, with the rest looked up from reference TRBV2 and TRBJ2-7, is EPEVTQTPSHQVTQMGQEVILRCVPISNHLYFYWYRQILGQKVEFLVSFYNNEISEKSEIFDDQFSVERPDGSNFTLKIRSTKLEDSAMYFCATQLRVIGRDSYEQYFGPGTRLTVT.

The chain is built from TRBV9 and TRBJ1-6; no firm D call. The length of the CDR3 is 15 residues. The germline V gene encodes CDR1 SGDLS and CDR2 YYNGEE. V gave up 4 bases and J gave up 10 bases, with 18 bases separating them. The CDR3, as DNA: TGTGCCAGCAGCCCCGGGGAGGGCCTCGTCTCACCCCTCCACTTT. It codes for CASSPGEGLVSPLHF.

The chain joins TRBV5-8 to TRBJ1-2; D gene unclear. This CDR3 is 12 amino acids long. V was clipped by 5 bases and J by 8 bases, with 13 bases between them. The germline V gene has CDR1 SGHTS and CDR2 YDEGEE. Written as DNA, the CDR3 is TGTGCCAGCAGGGCTCAGGCCGAGGGCTACACCTTC. Protein sequence: CASRAQAEGYTF.

This rearrangement joins TRBV6-5 to TRBJ2-7; no definite D call. The germline CDR1 and CDR2 sequences are MNHEY and SVGAGI. The length of the CDR3 is 12 residues. V gave up 8 bases and J gave up 2 bases, with 10 bases separating them. CDR3 loop: CASYGSPYEQYF. CDR3 sequence (DNA): TGTGCCAGCTATGGCAGCCCCTACGAGCAGTACTTC.

The V and J genes are TRBV5-6 and TRBJ1-5, with D possibly matching TRBD1 (5 bases). Trimming cost V 2 bases and J 1 base, with 16 bases left between them. This CDR3 spans 17 amino acids. Per germline, CDR1 SGHDT and CDR2 YYEEEE. The CDR3 sequence is CASSFRGGADSNQPQHF. The CDR3, as DNA: TGTGCCAGCAGCTTCCGGGGTGGGGCGGACAGCAATCAGCCCCAGCATTTT.

This sequence joins TRBV30 and TRBJ1-6; D is possibly TRBD1 (5 bases). The CDR3 has 14 residues. Trimming removed 1 base from V and 7 bases from J, with 11 bases in between. Germline values: CDR1 GTSNPN, CDR2 SVGIG (reference sequence). The CDR3 nucleotides are TGTGCCTGGAGTGGCCAGGGTGGGAATTCACCCCTCCACTTT. It translates to CAWSGQGGNSPLHF. Looking up the rest from reference TRBV30 and TRBJ1-6 gives the full variable domain: SQTIHQWPATLVQPVGSPLSLECTVEGTSNPNLYWYRQAAGRGLQLLFYSVGIGQISSEVPQNLSASRPQDRQFILSSKKLLLSDSGFYLCAWSGQGGNSPLHFGNGTRLTVT.

This chain connects TRBV7-2 to TRBJ1-5; no clear D gene. The CDR3 runs 15 residues. Trimming cost V 1 base and J 1 base, with 8 bases left between them. The germline CDR1 and CDR2 sequences are SGHTA and FQGNSA. Here the CDR3 reads CASSLDGSSNQPQHF. CDR3 bases: TGTGCCAGCAGCTTAGACGGCAGCAGCAATCAGCCCCAGCATTTT.

The V gene is TRBV9, the J gene TRBJ2-3; 11 nucleotides align to TRBD2. The CDR3 has 16 residues. After removal of 4 bases from V and 0 bases from J, the junction contained 4 bases not matched to a gene. Germline V gives CDR1 SGDLS, CDR2 YYNGEE. The CDR3 DNA sequence: TGTGCCAGCAGCCCTCTAGCGGGGGGTAGCACAGATACGCAGTATTTT. Translated, it gives CASSPLAGGSTDTQYF.

This clone was seen a handful of times. The chain has TRBV5-1 and TRBJ2-7; D remains ambiguous. Germline V CDR1 and CDR2: SGHRS, YFSETQ. V was pared by 4 bases and J by 5 bases, with 16 bases between. The CDR3 has 14 residues. Here the CDR3 reads CASSADGRGDEQYF. In nucleotides, the CDR3 is TGCGCCAGCAGCGCGGACGGTCGTGGGGACGAGCAGTACTTC.

This chain joins TRBV6-5 and TRBJ1-5, with D unclear. CDR3 length: 10 amino acids. From germline, CDR1 is MNHEY and CDR2 SVGAGI. Trimming removed 9 bases from V and 15 bases from J, with 15 bases in between. In DNA form, the CDR3 reads TGTGCCAGAGGGAATCGGGTCCGGCATTTT. Translation: CARGNRVRHF.

CDR3 amino acids: CAWTRSTDTQYF. DNA for the CDR3: TGTGCCTGGACTCGATCCACAGATACGCAGTATTTT. The chain couples TRBV30 to TRBJ2-3, with D hard to call. The CDR3 totals 12 residues. Trimming pared 4 bases from V and 2 bases from J, leaving 7 bases between. Per the germline V gene, CDR1 is GTSNPN and CDR2 is SVGIG (reference sequence).

Only a few counts were recorded for this clone. The chain combines TRBV7-2 with TRBJ2-7; 7 bases line up with TRBD2. The CDR3 spans 18 residues. J gave up 1 base and V 5 bases, and 17 bases lay outside the gene matches. Germline values: CDR1 SGHTA, CDR2 FQGNSA. The CDR3 spells CASSIGAERLARSYEQYF. The CDR3 nucleotides are TGTGCCAGCAGCATAGGGGCGGAAAGACTAGCAAGATCCTACGAGCAGTACTTC.

This sequence joins TRBV5-1 and TRBJ1-2; 7 bases agree with TRBD1. J lost 5 bases, V lost 4 bases, and 8 bases had no gene match. The CDR3 runs 14 residues. Per the germline V gene, CDR1 is SGHRS and CDR2 is YFSETQ. The CDR3 region has the DNA TGCGCCAGCAGCCGCGACAGGGCTGGGTATGGCTACACCTTC. It encodes CASSRDRAGYGYTF.

This chain links TRBV28 with TRBJ2-7; D perhaps matches TRBD1 (6 bases). The CDR3 is 16 amino acids. From germline, CDR1 is MDHEN and CDR2 SYDVKM. Deletions cut 7 bases from V and 0 bases from J, with 19 bases between. This CDR3 is CASIGSGQPSSYEQYF. CDR3 bases: TGTGCCAGCATTGGATCTGGACAGCCAAGCTCCTACGAGCAGTACTTC.

On this clone: Other DNA sequences from this sample encode an identical CDR3 as well. The gene calls are TRBV6-1 and TRBJ2-7, with D possibly TRBD1 on 5 matching bases. This CDR3 is 14 amino acids long. Trimming pared 1 base from V and 2 bases from J, leaving 9 bases between. Looked up from germline, CDR1 is MNHNS and CDR2 is SASEGT. CDR3: CASSEVAGPYEQYF. CDR3 DNA sequence: TGTGCCAGCAGTGAAGTTGCAGGGCCCTACGAGCAGTACTTC.

The chain couples TRBV5-8 to TRBJ1-5; tentative D call: TRBD1 (6 bases). Germline lookup yields CDR1 SGHTS and CDR2 YDEGEE. Trimming cost V 0 bases and J 6 bases, with 10 bases left between them. The CDR3 runs to 14 residues. CDR3 coding DNA: TGTGCCAGCAGCTTGGGGGGGGGCGGTCAGCCCCAGCATTTT. The encoded protein is CASSLGGGGQPQHF. Looking up the rest from reference TRBV5-8 and TRBJ1-5 gives the full variable domain: EAGVTQSPTHLIKTRGQQATLRCSPISGHTSVYWYQQALGLGLQFLLWYDEGEERNRGNFPPRFSGRQFPNYSSELNVNALELEDSALYLCASSLGGGGQPQHFGDGTRLSIL.

This chain uses TRBV7-2 with TRBJ2-2; 12 bases agree with TRBD2. J gave up 7 bases and V 6 bases, and 12 bases lay outside the gene matches. The germline V gene encodes CDR1 SGHTA and CDR2 FQGNSA. CDR3 size: 17 residues. CDR3 residues: CASRTTGTSGHIGELFF. As DNA, the CDR3 is TGTGCCAGCAGAACTACCGGGACTAGCGGGCATATCGGGGAGCTGTTTTTT.